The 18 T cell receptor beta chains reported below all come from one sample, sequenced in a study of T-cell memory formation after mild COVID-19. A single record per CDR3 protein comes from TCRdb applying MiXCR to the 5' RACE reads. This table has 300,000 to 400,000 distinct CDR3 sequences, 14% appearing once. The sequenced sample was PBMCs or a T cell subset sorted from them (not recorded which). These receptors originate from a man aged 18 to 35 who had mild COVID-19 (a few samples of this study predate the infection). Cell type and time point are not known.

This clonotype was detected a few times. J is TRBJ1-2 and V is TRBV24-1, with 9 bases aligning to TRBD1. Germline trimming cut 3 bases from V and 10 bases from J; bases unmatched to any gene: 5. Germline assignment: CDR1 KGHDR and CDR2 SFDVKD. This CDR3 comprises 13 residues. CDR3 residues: CATSDPYRGLYTF. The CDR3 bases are TGTGCCACCAGTGATCCATACAGGGGGCTCTACACCTTC.

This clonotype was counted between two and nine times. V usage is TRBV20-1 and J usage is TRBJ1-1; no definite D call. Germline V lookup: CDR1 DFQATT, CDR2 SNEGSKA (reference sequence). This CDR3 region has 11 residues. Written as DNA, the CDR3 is TGCGGGTTGGGTTCTTGGTATGAAGCTTTCTTT. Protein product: CGLGSWYEAFF.

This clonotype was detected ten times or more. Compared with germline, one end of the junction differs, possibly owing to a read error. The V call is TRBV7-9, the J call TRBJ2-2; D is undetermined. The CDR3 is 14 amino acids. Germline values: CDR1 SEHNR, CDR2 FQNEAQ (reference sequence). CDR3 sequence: CASSPDRNTGELFF. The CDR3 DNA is TGCGCCAGCAGCCCGGACCGTAACACCGGGGAGCTGTTTTTT.

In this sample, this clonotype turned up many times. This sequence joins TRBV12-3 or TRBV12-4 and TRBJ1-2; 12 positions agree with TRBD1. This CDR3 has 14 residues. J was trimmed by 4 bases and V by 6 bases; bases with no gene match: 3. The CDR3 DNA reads TGTGCCAGCAGGGGACAGGGGGCTGGCTATGGCTACACCTTC. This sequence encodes CASRGQGAGYGYTF.

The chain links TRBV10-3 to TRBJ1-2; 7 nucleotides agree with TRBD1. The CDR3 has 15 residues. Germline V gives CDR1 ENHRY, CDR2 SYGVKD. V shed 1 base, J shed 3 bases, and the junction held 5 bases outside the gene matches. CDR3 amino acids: CAISEFQGGDYGYTF. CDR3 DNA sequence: TGTGCCATCAGTGAGTTCCAGGGGGGAGACTATGGCTACACCTTC.

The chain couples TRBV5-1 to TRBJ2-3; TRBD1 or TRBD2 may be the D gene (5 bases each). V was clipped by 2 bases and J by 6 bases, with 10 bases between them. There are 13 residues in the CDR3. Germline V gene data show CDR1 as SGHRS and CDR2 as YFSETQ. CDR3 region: CASSFLGDDTQYF. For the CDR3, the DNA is TGCGCCAGCAGCTTCTTGGGGGACGATACGCAGTATTTT.

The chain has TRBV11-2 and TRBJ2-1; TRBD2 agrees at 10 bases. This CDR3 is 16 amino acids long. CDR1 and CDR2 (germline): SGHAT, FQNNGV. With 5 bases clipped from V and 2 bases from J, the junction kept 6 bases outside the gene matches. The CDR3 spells CASSPRTSGTYNEQFF. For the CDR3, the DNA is TGTGCCAGCAGCCCTCGGACTAGCGGTACCTACAATGAGCAGTTCTTC. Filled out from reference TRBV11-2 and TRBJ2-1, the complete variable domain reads EAGVAQSPRYKIIEKRQSVAFWCNPISGHATLYWYQQILGQGPKLLIQFQNNGVVDDSQLPKDRFSAERLKGVDSTLKIQPAKLEDSAVYLCASSPRTSGTYNEQFFGPGTRLTVL.

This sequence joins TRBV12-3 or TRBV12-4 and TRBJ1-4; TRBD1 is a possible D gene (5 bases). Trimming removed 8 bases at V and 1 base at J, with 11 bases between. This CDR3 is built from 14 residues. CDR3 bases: TGTGCCAGCGCAGGGATGGGAACTAATGAAAAACTGTTTTTT. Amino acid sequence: CASAGMGTNEKLFF.

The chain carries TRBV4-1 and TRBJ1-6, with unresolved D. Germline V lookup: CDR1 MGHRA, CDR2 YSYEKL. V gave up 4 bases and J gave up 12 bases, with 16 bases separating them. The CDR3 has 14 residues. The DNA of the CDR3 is TGCGCCAGCAGCCCCGGAATCGGGAGAGGACCCCTCCACTTT. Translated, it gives CASSPGIGRGPLHF.

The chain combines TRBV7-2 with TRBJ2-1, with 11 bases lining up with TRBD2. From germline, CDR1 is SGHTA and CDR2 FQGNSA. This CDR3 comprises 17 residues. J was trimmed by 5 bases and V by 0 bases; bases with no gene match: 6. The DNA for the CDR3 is TGTGCCAGCAGCTTAGCCCCCGGGACTAGCGGACACAATGAGCAGTTCTTC. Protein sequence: CASSLAPGTSGHNEQFF. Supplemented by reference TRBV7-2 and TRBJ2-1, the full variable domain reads GAGVSQSPSNKVTEKGKDVELRCDPISGHTALYWYRQSLGQGLEFLIYFQGNSAPDKSGLPSDRFSAERTGGSVSTLTIQRTQQEDSAVYLCASSLAPGTSGHNEQFFGPGTRLTVL.

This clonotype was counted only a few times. The DNA of the CDR3 is TGCAGCGTTGAGGAGCTCAGGGGGGAGCAGTTCTTC. Its protein product is CSVEELRGEQFF. This chain links TRBV29-1 with TRBJ2-1, with 7 bases matching TRBD1. This CDR3 is 12 amino acids long. The V and J ends lost 3 bases and 10 bases, in that order; junction bases with no gene match: 6. Germline CDR1 is SQVTM and CDR2 is ANQGSEA.

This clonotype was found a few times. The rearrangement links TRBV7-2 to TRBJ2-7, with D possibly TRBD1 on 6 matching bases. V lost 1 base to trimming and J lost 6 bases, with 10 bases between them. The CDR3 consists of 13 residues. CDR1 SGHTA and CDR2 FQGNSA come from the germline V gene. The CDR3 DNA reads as TGTGCCAGCAGCTTAGTTGGGGGCCGCGAGCAGTACTTC. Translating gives CASSLVGGREQYF.

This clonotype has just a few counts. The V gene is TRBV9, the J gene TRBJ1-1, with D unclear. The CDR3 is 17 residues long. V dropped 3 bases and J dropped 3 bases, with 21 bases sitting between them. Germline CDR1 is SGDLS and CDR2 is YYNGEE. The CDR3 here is CASSATFKLPRDTEAFF. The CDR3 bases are TGTGCCAGCAGCGCAACGTTCAAGCTCCCGAGGGACACTGAAGCTTTCTTT.

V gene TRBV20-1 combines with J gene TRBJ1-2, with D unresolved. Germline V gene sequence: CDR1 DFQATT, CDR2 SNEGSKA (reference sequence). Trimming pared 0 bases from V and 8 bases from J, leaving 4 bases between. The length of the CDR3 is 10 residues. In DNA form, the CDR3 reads TGCAGTGCTAGAGATCGGGGCTACACCTTC. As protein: CSARDRGYTF.

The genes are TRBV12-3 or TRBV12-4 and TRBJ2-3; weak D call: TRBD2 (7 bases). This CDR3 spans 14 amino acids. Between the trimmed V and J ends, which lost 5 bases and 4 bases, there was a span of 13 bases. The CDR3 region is CASSPWGGADTQYF. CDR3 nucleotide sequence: TGTGCCAGCAGTCCATGGGGGGGCGCAGATACGCAGTATTTT.

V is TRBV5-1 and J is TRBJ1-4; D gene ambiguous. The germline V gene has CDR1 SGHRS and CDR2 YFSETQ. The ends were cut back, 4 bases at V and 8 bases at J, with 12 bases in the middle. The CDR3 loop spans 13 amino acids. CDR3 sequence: CASSPPAGEKLFF. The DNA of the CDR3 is TGCGCCAGCAGCCCCCCGGCGGGGGAAAAACTGTTTTTT.

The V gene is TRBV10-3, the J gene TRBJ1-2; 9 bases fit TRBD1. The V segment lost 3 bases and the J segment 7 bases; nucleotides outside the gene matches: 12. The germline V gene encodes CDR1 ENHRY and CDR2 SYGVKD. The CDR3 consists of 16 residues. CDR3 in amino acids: CAISDARDRVVGGYTF. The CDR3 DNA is TGTGCCATCAGTGACGCTCGGGACAGGGTAGTAGGTGGCTACACCTTC.

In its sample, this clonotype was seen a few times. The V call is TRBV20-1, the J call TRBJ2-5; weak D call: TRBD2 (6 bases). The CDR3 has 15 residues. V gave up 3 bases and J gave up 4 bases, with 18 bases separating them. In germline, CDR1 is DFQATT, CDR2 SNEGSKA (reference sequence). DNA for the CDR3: TGCAGTGCTAGGGCCGCGGAGGGGATGGGAGAGACCCAGTACTTC. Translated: CSARAAEGMGETQYF.